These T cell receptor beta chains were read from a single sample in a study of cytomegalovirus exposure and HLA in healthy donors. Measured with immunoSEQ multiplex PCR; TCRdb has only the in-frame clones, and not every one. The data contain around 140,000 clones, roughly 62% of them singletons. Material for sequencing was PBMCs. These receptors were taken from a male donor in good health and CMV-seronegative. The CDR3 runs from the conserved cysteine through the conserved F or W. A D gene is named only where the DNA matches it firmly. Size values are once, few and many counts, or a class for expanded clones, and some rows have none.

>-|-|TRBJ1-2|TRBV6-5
TGTGCCAGCTCCCCTTCGACAGTTTATGGCTACACCTTC
CASSPSTVYGYTF
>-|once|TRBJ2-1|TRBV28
TGTGCCAGCAGTGCGTCCTTGCATGAGCAGTTCTTC
CASSASLHEQFF
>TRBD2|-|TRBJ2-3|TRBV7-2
TGTGCCAGCAGCTTTAAAAGCGGGGGAGCCGCCACAGATACGCAGTATTTT
CASSFKSGGAATDTQYF
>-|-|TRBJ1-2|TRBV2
TGTGCCAGCAGTGTGGAGCAGGGGTGGAACTATGGCTACACCTTC
CASSVEQGWNYGYTF
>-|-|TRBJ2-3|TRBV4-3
TGCGCCAGCAGCCAAGATTTCTCCGGAGATACGCAGTATTTT
CASSQDFSGDTQYF
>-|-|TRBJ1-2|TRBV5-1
TGCGCCAGCAGCTTCGGGGGACGACCAAGTAGCTACACCTTC
CASSFGGRPSSYTF
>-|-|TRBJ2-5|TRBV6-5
TGTGCCAGCAGTTTCGCGAGCCAAGAGACCCAGTACTTC
CASSFASQETQYF
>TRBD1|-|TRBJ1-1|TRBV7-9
TGTGCCAGCAGCTTAGGGGACAGCAACGAAGCTTTCTTT
CASSLGDSNEAFF
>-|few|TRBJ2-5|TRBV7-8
TGTGCCAGCAGCTCCGGGGAGACCCAGTACTTC
CASSSGETQYF
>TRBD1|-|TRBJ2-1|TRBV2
TGTGCCACCAAAACAGGGGGTTATCATGTTGAGCAGTTCTTC
CATKTGGYHVEQFF
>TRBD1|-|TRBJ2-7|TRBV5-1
TGCGCCAGCAGCCCGGGACAGGGAGGCTACGAGCAGTACTTC
CASSPGQGGYEQYF
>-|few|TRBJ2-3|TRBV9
TGTGCCAGCAGCGTAGTGCAGGGTGCAGATACGCAGTATTTT
CASSVVQGADTQYF
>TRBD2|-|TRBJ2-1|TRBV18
TGTGCCAGCTCACCACCGCAGGGAGGGACTGAGCAGTTCTTC
CASSPPQGGTEQFF
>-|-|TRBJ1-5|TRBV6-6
TGTGCCACTATAGCCGCCGATGTAAGCCCTAATCAGCCCCAGCATTTT
CATIAADVSPNQPQHF
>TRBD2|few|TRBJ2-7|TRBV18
TGTGCCAGCTCACCCCCGCGCTCGGGGGGCTCCTACGAGCAGTACTTC
CASSPPRSGGSYEQYF
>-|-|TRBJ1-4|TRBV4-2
TGTGCCAGCAGCCAGAGCGGGACTGGGGATGAAAAACTGTTTTTT
CASSQSGTGDEKLFF
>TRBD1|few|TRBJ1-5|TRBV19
TGTGCCAGTAGTATAGAGGGCAGGGGGAATCAGCCCCAGCATTTT
CASSIEGRGNQPQHF
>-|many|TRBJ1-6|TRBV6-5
TGTGCCAGCAGTTACAGGGGCCTTAATTCACCCCTCCACTTT
CASSYRGLNSPLHF
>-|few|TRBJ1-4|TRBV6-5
TGTGCCAGCAGGTACACACATGATTCGGGTGAAAAACTGTTTTTT
CASRYTHDSGEKLFF
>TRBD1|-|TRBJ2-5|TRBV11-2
TGTGCCAGCAGCTTAGATTGGACAGGGTCGGGCGAGACCCAGTACTTC
CASSLDWTGSGETQYF
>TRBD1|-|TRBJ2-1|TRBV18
TGTGCCAGCTCACCTGGGACAGGGTCCGCCAATGAGCAGTTCTTC
CASSPGTGSANEQFF
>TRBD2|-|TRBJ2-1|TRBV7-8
TGTGCCAGCAGCTTAGTAGCGGGGGGCTCCAATGAGCAGTTCTTC
CASSLVAGGSNEQFF
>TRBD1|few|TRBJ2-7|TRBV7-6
TGTGCCAGCAGCTTGGGACAGGGGGCCGGCGAGCAGTACTTC
CASSLGQGAGEQYF
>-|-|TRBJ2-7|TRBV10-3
TGTGCCATCAGCGCCGGACAGAACTACGAGCAGTACTTC
CAISAGQNYEQYF
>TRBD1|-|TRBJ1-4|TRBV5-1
TGCGCCAGCAGCGGGGGACAGCGAGCAACTAATGAAAAACTGTTTTTT
CASSGGQRATNEKLFF
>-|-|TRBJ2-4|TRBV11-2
TGTGCCAGCAGACATCTCACAGGTTGGGGAAACATTCAGTACTTC
CASRHLTGWGNIQYF
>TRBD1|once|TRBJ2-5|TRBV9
TGTGCCAGCAGCGTACAGGGGGCATGGGAGACCCAGTACTTC
CASSVQGAWETQYF
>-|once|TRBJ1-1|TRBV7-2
TGTGCCAGCAGCTTATACAGCTCGAACACTGAAGCTTTCTTT
CASSLYSSNTEAFF
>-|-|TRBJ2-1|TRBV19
TGTGCCAGTAGTATAGATAGGCAGGTCAATGAGCAGTTCTTC
CASSIDRQVNEQFF
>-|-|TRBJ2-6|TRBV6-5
TGTGCCAGCAGTTACTTGGGGGGGCGTGGGGCCAACGTCCTGACTTTC
CASSYLGGRGANVLTF
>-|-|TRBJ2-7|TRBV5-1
TGCGCCAGCAGCTCCGGACACACCGAGCAGTACTTC
CASSSGHTEQYF
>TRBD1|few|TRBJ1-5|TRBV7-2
TGTGCCAGCAGCCTCGACAGGGCTCAGCCCCAGCATTTT
CASSLDRAQPQHF
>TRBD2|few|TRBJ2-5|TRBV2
TGTGCCAGCAGTGACGGACTAGCGGGGGGGCTTAAGGAGACCCAGTACTTC
CASSDGLAGGLKETQYF
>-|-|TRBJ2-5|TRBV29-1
TGCAGCGTTGAAGATGGGGGGGGCACCGCACAGTACTTC
CSVEDGGGTAQYF
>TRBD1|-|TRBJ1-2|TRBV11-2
TGTGCCAGCAGCTTAGATTCGGACAGGGGGCATGGCTACACCTTC
CASSLDSDRGHGYTF
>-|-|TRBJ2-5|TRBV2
TGTGCCAGCAGTAACTCGGAGACCCAGTACTTC
CASSNSETQYF
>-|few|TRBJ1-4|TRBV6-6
TGTGCCAGCAGTAACCGGGACATGAGTAATGAAAAACTGTTTTTT
CASSNRDMSNEKLFF
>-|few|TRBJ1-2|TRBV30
TGTGCCTGGAGTCAGACTTCCTATGGCTACACCTTC
CAWSQTSYGYTF
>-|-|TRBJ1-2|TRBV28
TGTGCCAGCAGTTTATCTGCAGGGCCAAACTATGGCTACACCTTC
CASSLSAGPNYGYTF
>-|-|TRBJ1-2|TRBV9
TGTGCCAGCAGCGTAGGTGCAAGGGCCGGGACAACCTATGGCTACACCTTC
CASSVGARAGTTYGYTF
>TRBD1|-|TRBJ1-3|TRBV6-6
TGTGGGTCCCGGGACAGAATCTCTGGAAACACCATATATTTT
CGSRDRISGNTIYF
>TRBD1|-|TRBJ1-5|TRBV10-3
TGTGCCATCAGCTCCGGGACAGGGGGTCAGCCCCAGCATTTT
CAISSGTGGQPQHF
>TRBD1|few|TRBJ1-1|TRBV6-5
TGTGCCAGCAGATCGGACAGGGTCAACACTGAAGCTTTCTTT
CASRSDRVNTEAFF
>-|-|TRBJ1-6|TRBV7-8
TGTGCCAGCAGCTTAGTGCAGGGCAGGAATTCACCCCTCCACTTT
CASSLVQGRNSPLHF
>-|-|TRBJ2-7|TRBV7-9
TGTGCCAGCAGCTTAGGAGGAGGGTCCAACGAGCAGTACTTC
CASSLGGGSNEQYF
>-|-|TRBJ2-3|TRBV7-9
TGTGCCAGCAGCTCCAGTATAGATACGCAGTATTTT
CASSSSIDTQYF
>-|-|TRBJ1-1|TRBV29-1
TGCAGCGTTGAAACATTGGAGGGCACTGAAGCTTTCTTT
CSVETLEGTEAFF
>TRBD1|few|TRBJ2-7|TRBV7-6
TGTGCCAGCAGCTTAGCGCCAGGGGGCTCCTACGAGCAGTACTTC
CASSLAPGGSYEQYF